This is a list of T cell receptor beta chains from one sample in a study of human T cells and chemical hapten exposure. In TCRdb, the RACE reads were re-called with MiXCR into one record per CDR3 protein. Seen here are fewer than 400,000 distinct CDR3 sequences, 6% to 8.5% observed once, and the top ten hold 7.5% to 8.5%. Sequenced here: whole blood, sampled in connection with sensitization to the hapten diphenylcyclopropenone (DPC). The receptor set was obtained from a woman aged 18-29 years with alopecia areata. Some clones in this sample may be carry-over from other donors' samples. The CDR3 runs from the conserved cysteine through the conserved F or W. A D gene is named only where the DNA matches it firmly. Clone size is given for some rows only: seen once, a few or many times, or a class if the clone is expanded.

J gene	V gene	CDR3 length	clone size	D gene	CDR3 DNA	CDR3 protein
TRBJ1-1	TRBV9	13	few	.	TGTGCCAGCAGCGCCTCCCCCGGAACTGAAGCTTTCTTT	CASSASPGTEAFF
TRBJ1-2	TRBV5-1	15	few	TRBD1	TGCGCCAGCAGCCGGGCACAGGGGGGAAACTATGGCTACACCTTC	CASSRAQGGNYGYTF
TRBJ1-1	TRBV29-1	17	many	TRBD1	TGCAGCGTTGAAGTTCTAGCCGGGACAGGGATCAACACTGAAGCTTTCTTT	CSVEVLAGTGINTEAFF
TRBJ1-1	TRBV6-5	14	.	.	TGTGCCAGCAATACTGCGGGGCGAACAACTGAAGCTTTCTTT	CASNTAGRTTEAFF
TRBJ2-2	TRBV10-3	15	.	TRBD2	TGTGCCATCAGTGATGGGGGGGAAGGCACCGGGGAGCTGTTTTTT	CAISDGGEGTGELFF
TRBJ1-6	TRBV4-3	14	few	TRBD1	TGCGCCAGCAGCCAAGGACAGGGGTGGTCACCCCTCCACTTT	CASSQGQGWSPLHF
TRBJ1-2	TRBV27	15	.	TRBD1	TGTGCCAGCAGTCCCCGAGGGGGGAGGGGGCTGGGCTACACCTTC	CASSPRGGRGLGYTF
TRBJ1-1	TRBV29-1	12	many	.	TGCAGCGTCGACAAGGGACGCGGCGCAGCTTTCTTT	CSVDKGRGAAFF
TRBJ2-1	TRBV10-3	16	many	TRBD1	TGTGCCATCAGTGGTGCCGGGACAGGGTCCCACAATGAGCAGTTCTTC	CAISGAGTGSHNEQFF
TRBJ1-5	TRBV28	14	.	.	TGTGCCAGCAGCCCACGGGACGTCAATCAGCCCCAGCATTTT	CASSPRDVNQPQHF
TRBJ2-3	TRBV18	15	.	.	TGTGCCAGCTCACCAAATGACCTGGGGCCCGATACGCAGTATTTT	CASSPNDLGPDTQYF
TRBJ2-1	TRBV9	15	few	.	TGTGCCAGCAGCGTAGCTTGGGGGATGGGAAATGAGCAGTTCTTC	CASSVAWGMGNEQFF
TRBJ2-3	TRBV29-1	15	many	.	TGCAGCGTTGAAGATTACTGGTCCTCAAAAGATACGCAGTATTTT	CSVEDYWSSKDTQYF
TRBJ1-1	TRBV6-2/TRBV6-3	14	many	.	TGTGCCAGCAGTTACTCGCGGGTGAACACTGAAGCTTTCTTT	CASSYSRVNTEAFF
TRBJ2-3	TRBV7-2	16	many	.	TGTGCCAGCAGCCCCTTAGTGGGGTTTGGCACAGATACGCAGTATTTT	CASSPLVGFGTDTQYF
TRBJ1-5	TRBV21-1	14	few	.	TGTGCCAGCAGCAATTTGACGCCTTGGGAGCCCCAGCATTTT	CASSNLTPWEPQHF
TRBJ2-6	TRBV7-8	18	few	TRBD1	TGTGCCAGCAGCTTATTGTCAGGGGGTTTCTCTGGGGCCAACGTCCTGACTTTC	CASSLLSGGFSGANVLTF
TRBJ2-1	TRBV11-2	15	few	TRBD2	TGTGCCAGCAGCTCTCTAGCGGGGGCCTCCCAGGGGCAGTTCTTC	CASSSLAGASQGQFF
TRBJ2-7	TRBV12-3/TRBV12-4	14	many	.	TGTGCCAGCAGCTGGGGGCCGGGAACGGTAGAGCAGTACTTC	CASSWGPGTVEQYF
TRBJ2-3	TRBV7-8	14	many	TRBD2	TGTGCCAGTAAAGCGGGGGGCCTCACAGATACGCAGTATTTT	CASKAGGLTDTQYF
TRBJ2-3	TRBV4-3	16	.	.	TGCGCCAGCAGCCAGTCGGGGGCTAGGGGGAGGGATACGCAGTATTTT	CASSQSGARGRDTQYF
TRBJ2-1	TRBV20-1	16	many	TRBD2	TGCAGTGCTAGAGATCGCGGGGGGGCGGCGGTCGATGAGCAGTTCTTC	CSARDRGGAAVDEQFF
TRBJ1-2	TRBV5-6	14	few	TRBD1	TGTGCCAGCAAAGTAGGACAGGGGAACTATGGCTACACCTTC	CASKVGQGNYGYTF
TRBJ1-5	TRBV6-2/TRBV6-3	16	many	.	TGTGCCAGCAGTTATTCGACATACTATAGCAATCAGCCCCAGCATTTT	CASSYSTYYSNQPQHF
TRBJ2-2	TRBV5-4	13	.	.	TGTGCCAGCAGCTTGGTCTTGAGCGGGGAGCTGTTTTTT	CASSLVLSGELFF
TRBJ1-1	TRBV5-1	12	many	.	TGCGCCAGCAGCTCCCGGGACGGTGAAGCTTTCTTT	CASSSRDGEAFF
TRBJ2-1	TRBV4-3	16	many	.	TGCGCCAGCAGCCAAGATACAGGCGAAGCTTACAATGAGCAGTTCTTC	CASSQDTGEAYNEQFF
TRBJ1-3	TRBV29-1	14	.	.	TGCAGCGTCAAGCGGGGGGACCCTGGAAACACCATATATTTT	CSVKRGDPGNTIYF
TRBJ2-3	TRBV11-2	15	.	.	TGTGCCAGCAGCTCCGAGGGAATGTTGACAGATACGCAGTATTTT	CASSSEGMLTDTQYF
TRBJ1-2	TRBV12-3/TRBV12-4	15	few	TRBD1	TGTGCCAGCAGCCCGGGACAGTCGGCCGGAGATGGCTACACCTTC	CASSPGQSAGDGYTF
TRBJ1-6	TRBV6-5	15	few	TRBD1	TGTGCCAGCAGTTACGATCCAGGGGGAAATTCACCCCTCCACTTT	CASSYDPGGNSPLHF
TRBJ1-5	TRBV27	15	few	.	TGTGCCAGCAGTTATAGGTGGGGCCTCAATCAGCCCCAGCATTTT	CASSYRWGLNQPQHF
TRBJ1-5	TRBV12-3/TRBV12-4	12	.	.	TGTGCCAGCACCCAAGATAATCAGCCCCAGCATTTT	CASTQDNQPQHF
TRBJ2-4	TRBV6-1	12	few	.	TGTGCCAGCTCACCCACCCGGTCCATTCAGTACTTC	CASSPTRSIQYF
TRBJ1-6	TRBV12-3/TRBV12-4	17	.	.	TGTGCCAGCAGTTTACTGAGCTTCGGACGGATTAATTCACCCCTCCACTTT	CASSLLSFGRINSPLHF
TRBJ2-5	TRBV2	15	.	.	TGTGCCAGCAGTGCCATCGGGACGTACCAAGAGACCCAGTACTTC	CASSAIGTYQETQYF
TRBJ2-3	TRBV12-3/TRBV12-4	15	few	.	TGTGCCAGCAACCCGGGACGTACTTCCACAGATACGCAGTATTTT	CASNPGRTSTDTQYF
TRBJ2-3	TRBV6-1	15	few	.	TGTGCCAGCAGAGTAGGGGGGCCTTCCACAGATACGCAGTATTTT	CASRVGGPSTDTQYF
TRBJ2-3	TRBV5-5	14	many	.	TGTGCCAGCAGCTTGATCAGTTTCCCAGATACGCAGTATTTT	CASSLISFPDTQYF
TRBJ1-2	TRBV4-2	16	few	TRBD1	TGTGCCAGCAGCCAAGATATTGGGGACAGCTACTATGGCTACACCTTC	CASSQDIGDSYYGYTF
TRBJ1-2	TRBV15	15	few	TRBD1	TGTGCCACCAGCAGAGATCCGGACAGGAACTATGGCTACACCTTC	CATSRDPDRNYGYTF
TRBJ1-1	TRBV6-5	14	.	TRBD1	TGTGCCAGCAGTTACAGGACAGGGGGCACTGAAGCTTTCTTT	CASSYRTGGTEAFF
TRBJ2-3	TRBV5-1	15	few	TRBD2	TGCGCCAGCAGCTTGCTTAGCGGGGATATAGATACGCAGTATTTT	CASSLLSGDIDTQYF
TRBJ2-1	TRBV11-2	15	.	.	TGTGCCAGCAGCTTAAACTTGCAGGGAGGCAATGAGCAGTTCTTC	CASSLNLQGGNEQFF
TRBJ1-1	TRBV13	19	.	.	TGTGCCAGCAGCTCCCCGCGGGCAGGCGTCCTCGAGGCGAACACTGAAGCTTTCTTT	CASSSPRAGVLEANTEAFF